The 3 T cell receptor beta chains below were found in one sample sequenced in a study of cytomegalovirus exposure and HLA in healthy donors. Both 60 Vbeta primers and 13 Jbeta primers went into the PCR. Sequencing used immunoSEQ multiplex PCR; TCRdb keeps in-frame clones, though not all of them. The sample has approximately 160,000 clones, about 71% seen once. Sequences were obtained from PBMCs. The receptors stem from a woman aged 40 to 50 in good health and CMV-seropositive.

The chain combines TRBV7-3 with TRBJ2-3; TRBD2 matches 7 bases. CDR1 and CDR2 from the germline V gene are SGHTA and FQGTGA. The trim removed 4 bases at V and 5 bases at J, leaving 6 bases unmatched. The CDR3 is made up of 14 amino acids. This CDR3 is CASSSTGGKDTQYF. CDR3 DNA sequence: TGTGCCAGCAGCTCCACGGGGGGAAAAGATACGCAGTATTTT.

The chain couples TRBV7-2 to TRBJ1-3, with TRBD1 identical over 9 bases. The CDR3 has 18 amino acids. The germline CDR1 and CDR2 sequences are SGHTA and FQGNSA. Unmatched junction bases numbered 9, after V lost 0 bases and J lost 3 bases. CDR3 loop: CASSLAVTGTGFGNTIYF. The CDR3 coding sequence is TGTGCCAGCAGCTTAGCGGTAACCGGGACAGGGTTTGGAAACACCATATATTTT.

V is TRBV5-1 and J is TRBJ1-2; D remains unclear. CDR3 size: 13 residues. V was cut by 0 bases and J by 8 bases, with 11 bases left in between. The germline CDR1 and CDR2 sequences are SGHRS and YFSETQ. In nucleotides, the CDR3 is TGCGCCAGCAGCTTGGATTCCGTTCGGGGCTACACCTTC. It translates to CASSLDSVRGYTF.